The clone carrying this T cell receptor beta chain was observed many times. The quantity of DNA used in unsorted PBMC replicate PCRs was 300 ng, corresponding to tens of thousands of T cell genomes. Only in-frame clones appear in the TCRdb table, and some are missing; sequencing was by immunoSEQ multiplex PCR. The table shows about 520,000 clones, with 81% occurring only once. The record originates from a study of shared clonotypes between healthy human individuals. The CDR3 sequence is 15 residues long. V was shortened by 6 bases and J by 2 bases, with 11 bases between the two germline ends. In germline, CDR1 is MNHEY, CDR2 SVGAGI.

The V call is TRBV6-5, the J call TRBJ2-6; D unresolved. This clonotype originated in a middle-aged woman in good health. Some clones in this sample may be carry-over from other donors' samples. The sample taken for sequencing was PBMCs. As DNA, the CDR3 is TGTGCCAGCAGGTCTAGAATCGCTGGGGCCAACGTCCTGACTTTC. Translating gives CASRSRIAGANVLTF.